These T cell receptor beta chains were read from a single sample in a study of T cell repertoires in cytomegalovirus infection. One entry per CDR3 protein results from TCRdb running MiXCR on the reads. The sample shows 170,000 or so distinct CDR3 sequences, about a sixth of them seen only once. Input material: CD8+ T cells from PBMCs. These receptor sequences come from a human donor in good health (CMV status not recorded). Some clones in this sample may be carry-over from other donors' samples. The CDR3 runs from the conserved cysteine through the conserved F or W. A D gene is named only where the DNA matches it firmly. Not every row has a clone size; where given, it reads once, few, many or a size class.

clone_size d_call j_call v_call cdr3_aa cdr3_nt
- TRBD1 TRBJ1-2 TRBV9 CASSERGGQGHYGYTF TGTGCCAGCAGCGAGAGGGGAGGACAGGGTCACTATGGCTACACCTTC
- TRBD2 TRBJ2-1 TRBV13 CASSLERGASYNEQFF TGTGCCAGCAGCTTGGAGCGGGGGGCGTCCTACAATGAGCAGTTCTTC
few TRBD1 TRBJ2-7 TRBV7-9 CASSSQDRDEQYF TGTGCCAGCAGCTCCCAGGACAGGGACGAGCAGTACTTC
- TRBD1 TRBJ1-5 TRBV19 CASNLGQGGGNQPQHF TGTGCCAGTAACCTGGGACAGGGAGGAGGCAATCAGCCCCAGCATTTT
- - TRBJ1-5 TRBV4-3 CASSQDLTDQPQHF TGCGCCAGCAGCCAAGATCTGACAGATCAGCCCCAGCATTTT
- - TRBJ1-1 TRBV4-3 CASSPHEGIYTEAFF TGCGCCAGCAGCCCCCACGAGGGGATCTACACTGAAGCTTTCTTT
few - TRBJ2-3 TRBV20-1 CSARDPMALYTDTQYF TGCAGTGCTAGAGATCCCATGGCTCTTTACACAGATACGCAGTATTTT
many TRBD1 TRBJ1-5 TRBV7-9 CASSLQGNNQPQHF TGTGCCAGCAGTCTACAGGGGAACAATCAGCCCCAGCATTTT
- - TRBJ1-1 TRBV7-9 CASSLGHINTEAFF TGTGCCAGCAGCTTAGGACATATAAACACTGAAGCTTTCTTT
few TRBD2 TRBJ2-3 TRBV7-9 CASSLDAGGTDTQYF TGTGCCAGCAGCTTAGACGCGGGGGGAACAGATACGCAGTATTTT
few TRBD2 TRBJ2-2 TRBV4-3 CASSQDRFLASGGTGELFF TGCGCCAGCAGCCAAGATCGATTTCTGGCTAGCGGGGGCACCGGGGAGCTGTTTTTT
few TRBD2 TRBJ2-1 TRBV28 CASSFFGGFNEQFF TGTGCCAGCAGTTTCTTCGGGGGGTTCAATGAGCAGTTCTTC
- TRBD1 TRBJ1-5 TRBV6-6 CASSYSGGRNQPQHF TGTGCCAGCAGTTACTCAGGGGGCCGGAATCAGCCCCAGCATTTT
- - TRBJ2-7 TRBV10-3 CAPKGAGGPQDYEQYF TGTGCCCCGAAGGGGGCGGGGGGCCCACAAGACTACGAGCAGTACTTC
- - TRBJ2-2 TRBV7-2 CASSPRGDPTGELFF TGTGCCAGCAGCCCCAGGGGGGACCCAACCGGGGAGCTGTTTTTT
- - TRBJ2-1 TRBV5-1 CASSLTGPFYNEQFF TGCGCCAGCAGCTTGACTGGCCCATTCTACAATGAGCAGTTCTTC
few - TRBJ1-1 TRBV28 CASRRTPDVPTEAFF TGTGCCAGCAGGAGAACTCCGGACGTCCCCACTGAAGCTTTCTTT
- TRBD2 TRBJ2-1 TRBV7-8 CASSLAGGGYEQFF TGTGCCAGCAGCCTAGCGGGGGGTGGCTATGAGCAGTTCTTC
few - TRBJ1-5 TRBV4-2 CASSPVSLSNQPQHF TGTGCCAGCAGCCCAGTAAGTCTTAGCAATCAGCCCCAGCATTTT
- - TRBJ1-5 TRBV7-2 CASSLVWTGSGGDQPQHF TGTGCCAGCAGCTTAGTCTGGACTGGTTCGGGGGGCGATCAGCCCCAGCATTTT
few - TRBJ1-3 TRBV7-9 CASSLVSGLGNTIYF TGTGCCAGCAGCTTAGTATCTGGCCTAGGCAACACCATATATTTT
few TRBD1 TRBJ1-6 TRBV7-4 CARKPRRGQVGSPLHF TGTGCCAGGAAACCACGTAGGGGACAGGTCGGGTCACCCCTCCACTTT
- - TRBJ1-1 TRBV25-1 CASSAGLNTEAFF TGTGCCAGCAGTGCAGGGCTGAACACTGAAGCTTTCTTT
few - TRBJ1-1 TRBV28 CASSFGWEDRAGWSPEAFF TGTGCCAGCAGTTTTGGGTGGGAAGATCGGGCAGGGTGGAGTCCTGAAGCTTTCTTT